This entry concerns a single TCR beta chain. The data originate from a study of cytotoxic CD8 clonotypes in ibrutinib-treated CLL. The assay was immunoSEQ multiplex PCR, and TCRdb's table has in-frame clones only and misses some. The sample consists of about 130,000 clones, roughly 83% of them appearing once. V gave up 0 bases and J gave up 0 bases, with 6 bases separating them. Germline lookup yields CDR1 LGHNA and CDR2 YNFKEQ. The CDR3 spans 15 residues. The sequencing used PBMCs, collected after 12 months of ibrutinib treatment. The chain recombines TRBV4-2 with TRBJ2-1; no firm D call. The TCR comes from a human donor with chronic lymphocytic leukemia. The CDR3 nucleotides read TGTGCCAGCAGCCAAGAGAACTACTCCTACAATGAGCAGTTCTTC. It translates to CASSQENYSYNEQFF.